The 12 T cell receptor beta chains listed next were all sequenced from one sample in a study of T-cell reconstitution after alpha-beta-depleted transplantation in children. Unique molecular identifiers were used to barcode this TCRbeta library. MiXCR was run by TCRdb on the PCR reads, yielding one entry per CDR3 protein. The sample consists of a few hundred thousand distinct CDR3 sequences, 43% of them appearing once. The source material was PBMCs, sampled before TCRalphabeta/CD19-depleted stem cell transplant. The receptor source for this set is a girl aged 2-10 years with aplastic anemia, due to receive a stem cell transplant.

This clonotype appeared many times. The chain employs TRBV9 and TRBJ2-1, with D perhaps matching TRBD1 (6 bases). V lost 4 bases to trimming and J lost 7 bases, with 9 bases between them. Germline loops: CDR1 SGDLS, CDR2 YYNGEE. This CDR3 has 12 residues. CDR3 in DNA: TGTGCCAGCAGCTTCACAGGGAATGAGCAGTTCTTC. Protein product: CASSFTGNEQFF. The variable domain in full, completed from reference TRBV9 and TRBJ2-1, reads DSGVTQTPKHLITATGQRVTLRCSPRSGDLSVYWYQQSLDQGLQFLIQYYNGEERAKGNILERFSAQQFPDLHSELNLSSLELGDSALYFCASSFTGNEQFFGPGTRLTVL.

There are a few counts of this clonotype. The rearrangement uses TRBV29-1 and TRBJ1-2; no firm D call. CDR3 length: 12 residues. The V end was cut by 7 bases, the J end by 4 bases, with 13 bases between. The germline CDR1 and CDR2 sequences are SQVTM and ANQGSEA. The CDR3 DNA reads as TGCAGCGACGGTGTTGGAGGCTATGGCTACACCTTC. It is translated as CSDGVGGYGYTF.

The CDR3 coding sequence is TGTGCCAGCAGCTTAAAATTCCCGGGAGGGCCCTCCTACAATGAGCAGTTCTTC. Its translation is CASSLKFPGGPSYNEQFF. This chain links TRBV7-2 with TRBJ2-1; 8 bases line up with TRBD2. There are 18 residues in the CDR3. V shed 2 bases and J 0 bases; nucleotides not matched to a gene: 9. The V gene's germline CDR1 is SGHTA and CDR2 FQGNSA.

This clonotype was detected once. At one end the junction does not follow the germline gene, possibly because of a read error. The chain has TRBV29-1 and TRBJ1-1; D gene unclear. There are 11 residues in the CDR3. Germline V lookup: CDR1 SQVTM, CDR2 ANQGSEA. CDR3 in amino acids: CSVERTGQAFF. The CDR3 DNA reads TGCAGCGTTGAGAGGACGGGTCAAGCGTTCTTT.

This clonotype was seen only a few times. V gene TRBV9 combines with J gene TRBJ2-1, with 8 nucleotides matching TRBD2. The V gene's germline CDR1 is SGDLS and CDR2 YYNGEE. V gave up 3 bases and J gave up 4 bases; unmatched junction bases: 6. CDR3 length: 15 amino acids. The CDR3 loop reads CASSAGGPGYNEQFF. The CDR3 bases are TGTGCCAGCAGCGCGGGAGGGCCGGGTTACAATGAGCAGTTCTTC.

This rearrangement joins TRBV3-1 to TRBJ2-3, with 9 bases identical to TRBD2. Trimming took 1 base from V and 4 from J; bases not matched to a gene: 6. This CDR3 is built from 16 residues. Germline loops: CDR1 LGHDT, CDR2 YNNKEL (reference sequence). The CDR3 nucleotides are TGTGCCAGCAGCCAAGTTCCTGGCGGGAGGGCAGATACGCAGTATTTT. It encodes CASSQVPGGRADTQYF.

This chain connects TRBV6-5 to TRBJ1-2; D not resolved. The CDR3 is 14 residues long. Germline values: CDR1 MNHEY, CDR2 SVGAGI. The ends were cut back, 2 bases at V and 2 bases at J, with 9 bases in the middle. As DNA, the CDR3 is TGTGCCAGCAGTTACAGACTGGAGAACTATGGCTACACCTTC. As protein: CASSYRLENYGYTF.

The V gene is TRBV14, the J gene TRBJ2-7, with 12 bases matching TRBD1. CDR3 size: 15 residues. The ends lost 1 base at V and 7 bases at J; junction bases unmatched: 5. Germline V lookup: CDR1 SGHDN, CDR2 FVKESK. The CDR3 nucleotides read TGTGCCAGCAGCCAAGGGGGACAGGGGGCCGGAGAGCAGTACTTC. Translating gives CASSQGGQGAGEQYF.

This chain links TRBV6-1 with TRBJ2-3; the match to TRBD1 covers 7 bases. Germline values: CDR1 MNHNS, CDR2 SASEGT. CDR3 length: 16 amino acids. V trimming: 7 bases; J trimming: 2 bases; junction bases outside the gene matches: 12. The CDR3 region is CASTTAQGQFTDTQYF. CDR3 nucleotides: TGTGCCAGCACCACGGCTCAGGGACAGTTCACAGATACGCAGTATTTT.

The V call is TRBV12-3 or TRBV12-4, the J call TRBJ2-4, with D possibly TRBD2 on 6 matching bases. Trimming cost V 5 bases and J 5 bases, with 13 bases left between them. This CDR3 has 14 residues. CDR3 coding DNA: TGTGCCAGCAGTCCCAACGGGGGAGAAAACATTCAGTACTTC. Protein: CASSPNGGENIQYF.

The chain is built from TRBV20-1 and TRBJ2-3; D is uncertain. The CDR3 runs 12 residues. Germline V CDR1 and CDR2: DFQATT, SNEGSKA (reference sequence). Trimming shortened V by 6 bases and J by 1 base, and 8 bases separated the two germline ends. DNA for the CDR3: TGCAGTGCCGAGTCCCGCACAGATACGCAGTATTTT. This gives the protein CSAESRTDTQYF.

V is TRBV20-1 and J is TRBJ1-1; D call uncertain. The CDR3 length is 12 residues. In germline, CDR1 is DFQATT, CDR2 SNEGSKA (reference sequence). This chain's CDR3 is CSAWRVNTEAFF. As DNA, the CDR3 is TGCAGCGCCTGGCGGGTGAACACTGAAGCTTTCTTT.